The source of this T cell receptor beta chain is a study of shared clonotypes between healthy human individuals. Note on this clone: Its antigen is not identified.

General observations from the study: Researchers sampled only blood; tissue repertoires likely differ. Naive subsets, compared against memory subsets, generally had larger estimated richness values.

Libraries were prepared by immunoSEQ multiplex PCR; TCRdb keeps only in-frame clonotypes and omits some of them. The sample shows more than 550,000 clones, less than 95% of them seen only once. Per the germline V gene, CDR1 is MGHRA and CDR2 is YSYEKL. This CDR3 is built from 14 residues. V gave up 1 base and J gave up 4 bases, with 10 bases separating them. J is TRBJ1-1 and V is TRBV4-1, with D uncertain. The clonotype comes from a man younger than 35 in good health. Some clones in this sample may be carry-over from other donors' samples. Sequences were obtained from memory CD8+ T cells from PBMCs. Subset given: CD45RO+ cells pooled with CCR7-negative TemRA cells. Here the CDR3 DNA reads TGCGCCAGCAGCCAAGCCTTAGGTATCACTGAAGCTTTCTTT. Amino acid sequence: CASSQALGITEAFF.